This is a list of T cell receptor beta chains from one sample in a study. One entry per CDR3 protein, called by TCRdb with MiXCR from the RT-PCR reads. This sample has more than 550,000 distinct CDR3 sequences, with approximately 14% found just once. The sequencing sample was made of memory CD4+ T cells from blood. These receptor sequences come from a female donor in good health, serving as a healthy control. The conserved cysteine and the conserved F or W are not part of the CDR3 here.

V	J	CDR3
TRBV12-3/TRBV12-4	TRBJ2-5	ASTFLGVPETQY
TRBV20-1	TRBJ1-1	SARDWGGTEAF
TRBV29-1	TRBJ2-7	SVEDRTSPGGEQY
TRBV10-3	TRBJ1-3	AISPRQVVSGNTIY
TRBV6-5	TRBJ2-5	ASSRLEWETQY
TRBV10-3	TRBJ1-3	AISDRGLTGNTIY
TRBV20-1	TRBJ2-1	SARDDWGRASAYEQF
TRBV20-1	TRBJ2-7	SASWTSDRSYEQY
TRBV6-5	TRBJ2-1	ASGLQGTSGPFEQF
TRBV12-3/TRBV12-4	TRBJ2-2	ASSLEGGTGELF
TRBV6-5	TRBJ2-7	ASSYGTASYEQY
TRBV12-3/TRBV12-4	TRBJ1-1	ASQGIRNTEAF
TRBV10-3	TRBJ2-7	ATQAGDEQY
TRBV5-1	TRBJ1-1	ASSGREDTEAF
TRBV7-6	TRBJ1-1	ASSLGVGAGTEAF
TRBV5-1	TRBJ2-3	ASSLKSLADTQY
TRBV7-2	TRBJ1-5	ASSLRTGDNQPQH
TRBV10-2	TRBJ1-1	ASSETGVDTEAF
TRBV20-1	TRBJ1-1	SAWTVSGNTEAF
TRBV10-3	TRBJ2-7	AISESGSSYEQY
TRBV6-2/TRBV6-3	TRBJ1-1	ASSYAAMNTEAF
TRBV20-1	TRBJ2-7	SARELAGAGEQY
TRBV12-3/TRBV12-4	TRBJ1-2	ASTTSTGGKSL
TRBV27	TRBJ2-1	ASLHSPGNYNEQF
TRBV29-1	TRBJ2-7	SVGQGPIYEQY
TRBV6-5	TRBJ1-4	ASSYSGTGHVGTNEKLF
TRBV30	TRBJ2-3	AWGAGTDTQY
TRBV7-6	TRBJ2-2	ASSRDYPPNTGELF
TRBV28	TRBJ1-5	ASSFSGQPQH
TRBV29-1	TRBJ2-1	SVGPGLRDWASGNEQF
TRBV5-1	TRBJ1-3	ASSLAALADGNTIY
TRBV20-1	TRBJ2-2	SARDNRLAGTGELF
TRBV7-2	TRBJ2-5	ASRQLGGTQY
TRBV6-6	TRBJ2-7	ASRGAGQGEQY
TRBV5-1	TRBJ1-6	ASSLGDQNSPLH
TRBV9	TRBJ1-6	ASSGTVENSPLH
TRBV4-2	TRBJ2-1	ASSPTDLSTSYNEQF
TRBV7-9	TRBJ1-2	ASSLSGTGDYGYT
TRBV6-4	TRBJ1-5	ASNVLRGASNQPQH
TRBV20-1	TRBJ1-2	SAGAGAAREGYT
TRBV5-1	TRBJ2-1	ASSQQGAGLNHEQF
TRBV9	TRBJ2-5	ASSRSLMPKETQY
TRBV7-2	TRBJ1-1	ASSPVVGVNTEAF
TRBV20-1	TRBJ1-5	SAAPPGYNQPQH
TRBV3-1	TRBJ2-1	ASSGSGRAFYNEQF
TRBV5-1	TRBJ2-5	ASSLELPGETQY
TRBV9	TRBJ2-3	ASSVRAASTDTQY
TRBV5-5	TRBJ2-5	ASSVAGTPGETQY
TRBV7-9	TRBJ2-3	ASSFGSLRTDTQY
TRBV9	TRBJ2-1	ASSGSEGGGLYNEQF
TRBV24-1	TRBJ2-1	ATSDSRTSGLDEQF
TRBV20-1	TRBJ1-2	SAETTGGNYGYT
TRBV19	TRBJ2-7	ASSIPTGTSIGYEQY
TRBV7-2	TRBJ1-2	ASSLGFGAAGESYGYT
TRBV5-1	TRBJ1-1	ASSSQGADRDTEAF
TRBV20-1	TRBJ2-7	SAGTGTKTYEQY
TRBV12-3/TRBV12-4	TRBJ2-1	ASIGDGRGEQF
TRBV20-1	TRBJ1-5	SASSEGIYSNQPQH
TRBV24-1	TRBJ2-5	ATSDPRGIETQY
TRBV5-5	TRBJ1-2	ASTGLVGYT